The 10 T cell receptor beta chains given below trace back to one sample, sequenced in a study of blood T cell repertoires in COVID-19. The protocol was immunoSEQ multiplex PCR, while the TCRdb copy is restricted to in-frame clones and leaves out a portion. This sample has approximately 37,000 clones, with about 90% found just once. The sequenced sample was peripheral blood. The receptors originated from a human donor in a cohort sampled during active COVID-19.

The V and J genes are TRBV30 and TRBJ2-3, with D possibly being TRBD1 (5 bases). Deletions cut 4 bases from V and 4 bases from J, with 18 bases between. The CDR3 sequence is 15 residues long. Germline loops: CDR1 GTSNPN, CDR2 SVGIG (reference sequence). The CDR3 loop reads CAWIPRLTGPDTQYF. The CDR3 DNA sequence: TGTGCCTGGATTCCTAGGCTAACAGGCCCAGATACGCAGTATTTT.

V is TRBV7-6 and J is TRBJ1-1; TRBD1 might be the D (5 bases). This CDR3 has 15 amino acids. Trimming removed 4 bases at V and 1 base at J, with 13 bases between. The V gene's germline CDR1 is SGHVS and CDR2 FNYEAQ. CDR3 DNA sequence: TGTGCCAGCAGCTCAGACAGCTGGGGGAACACTGAAGCTTTCTTT. It is translated as CASSSDSWGNTEAFF.

The chain employs TRBV5-1 and TRBJ2-7, with D possibly matching TRBD1 (5 bases). Germline CDR1 SGHRS, CDR2 YFSETQ. The CDR3 runs to 12 residues. V was trimmed by 1 base and J by 5 bases, leaving 7 bases between them. CDR3: CASSLQGDEQYF. CDR3 in DNA: TGCGCCAGCAGCTTGCAAGGGGACGAGCAGTACTTC.

The chain recombines TRBV7-9 with TRBJ2-7; a possible D gene is TRBD2 (6 bases). V lost 1 base and J lost 0, with 19 bases in between. The CDR3 runs to 18 residues. Looked up from germline, CDR1 is SEHNR and CDR2 is FQNEAQ (reference sequence). CDR3 nucleotide sequence: TGTGCCAGCAGCTTAGGAACAATTAGCGGTCGCGTCTCCTACGAGCAGTACTTC. Protein product: CASSLGTISGRVSYEQYF.

CDR3 in DNA: TGTGCCAGCAGCTTGGCAGGGACAGGGTCCGTTGAAGCTTTCTTT. This sequence encodes CASSLAGTGSVEAFF. This chain connects TRBV5-6 to TRBJ1-1; 9 bases match TRBD1. The germline CDR1 and CDR2 sequences are SGHDT and YYEEEE. There are 15 residues in the CDR3. With 0 bases clipped from V and 7 bases from J, the junction kept 7 bases outside the gene matches. Based on the CDR3 plus reference TRBV5-6 and TRBJ1-1, the full variable domain is DAGVTQSPTHLIKTRGQQVTLRCSPKSGHDTVSWYQQALGQGPQFIFQYYEEEERQRGNFPDRFSGHQFPNYSSELNVNALLLGDSALYLCASSLAGTGSVEAFFGQGTRLTVV.

The chain recombines TRBV2 with TRBJ2-1; 14 bases are a match to TRBD2. CDR3 length: 16 residues. The J segment lost 2 bases and the V segment lost 5 bases, leaving 2 bases of the junction unmatched. CDR1 is SNHLY and CDR2 is FYNNEI in the germline V gene. The CDR3 DNA is TGTGCCAGCAGTCGGACTAGCGGGGGGCCCTACAATGAGCAGTTCTTC. It specifies CASSRTSGGPYNEQFF.

The chain uses TRBV27 and TRBJ2-7, with TRBD2 matching over 7 bases. The CDR3 totals 16 residues. CDR1 and CDR2 from the germline V gene are MNHEY and SMNVEV (reference sequence). The V gene end was trimmed by 3 bases and the J gene end by 7 bases; junction bases not matched to a gene: 15. The CDR3 region is CASSFIGGGFPGEQYF. The CDR3 nucleotides are TGTGCCAGCAGTTTCATAGGCGGGGGTTTTCCAGGGGAGCAGTACTTC.

Only one count was recorded for this clone. The V call is TRBV13, the J call TRBJ2-2; 11 bases are a match to TRBD2. The V and J ends lost 6 bases and 6 bases, in that order; junction bases with no gene match: 6. Per the germline V gene, CDR1 is PRHDT and CDR2 is FYEKMQ (reference sequence). This CDR3 has 15 amino acids. The CDR3 loop reads CASRPPLAGAGELFF. In nucleotides, the CDR3 is TGTGCCAGCAGGCCTCCACTAGCGGGAGCCGGGGAGCTGTTTTTT.

V usage is TRBV6-5 and J usage is TRBJ2-5, with D perhaps matching TRBD1 (5 bases). Trimming removed 6 bases from V and 2 bases from J, with 10 bases in between. Germline V gene sequence: CDR1 MNHEY, CDR2 SVGAGI. The CDR3 spans 13 residues. For the CDR3, the DNA is TGTGCCAGCAGACAGGTGCCGCAAGAGACCCAGTACTTC. It encodes CASRQVPQETQYF.

The chain is built from TRBV7-2 and TRBJ2-2; 8 bases agree with TRBD2. V lost 8 bases and J lost 6; bases outside the gene matches: 20. The CDR3 totals 18 residues. Germline V lookup: CDR1 SGHTA, CDR2 FQGNSA. The CDR3 region is CASQPARTGLGLAGELFF. The CDR3 DNA is TGTGCCAGCCAACCCGCGAGGACGGGACTAGGTTTGGCCGGGGAGCTGTTTTTT.